This paragraph covers one TCR beta chain sequence. Its target is unknown. The RNA input was roughly 0.45 to 1 ug, and it was reverse transcribed with random hexamers. A single record per CDR3 protein comes from TCRdb applying MiXCR to the immunoSEQ multiplex PCR reads. The sample consists of some 130,000 distinct CDR3 sequences, approximately 95% of them appearing once. This record comes from a study of CD8 T cells in Susac syndrome. Study information: When blood was drawn, the patients with Susac syndrome were therapy-naive, on corticosteroids, or on intravenous immunoglobulin alone. General study points: The study recognized that the number of individuals in its TCR sequencing and HLA analysis was relatively small.

Recently defined diagnostic criteria for definite or probable disease were fulfilled by Susac syndrome patients. This CDR3 region has 15 residues. Trimming took off 9 bases at V and 1 base at J, with 16 bases between the two ends. Per the germline V gene, CDR1 is SNHLY and CDR2 is FYNNEI. The sequencing input was CD8+ T cells from PBMCs. This receptor was obtained from a human donor with Susac syndrome. The chain is built from TRBV2 and TRBJ2-1, with D possibly being TRBD1 (5 bases). The CDR3 sequence is CARGQGLVSYNEQFF. The CDR3 DNA sequence: TGTGCCAGAGGGCAGGGTTTAGTGTCCTACAATGAGCAGTTCTTC.